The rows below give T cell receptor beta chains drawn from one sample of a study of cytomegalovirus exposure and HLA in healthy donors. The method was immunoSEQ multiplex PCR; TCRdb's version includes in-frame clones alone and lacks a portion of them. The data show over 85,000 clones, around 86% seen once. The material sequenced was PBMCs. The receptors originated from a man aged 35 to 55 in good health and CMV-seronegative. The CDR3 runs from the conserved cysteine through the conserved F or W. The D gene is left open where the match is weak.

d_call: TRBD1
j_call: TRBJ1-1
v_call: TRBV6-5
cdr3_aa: CASSYGNRGANTEAFF

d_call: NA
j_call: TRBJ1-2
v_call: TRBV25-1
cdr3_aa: CASSQGNYGYTF

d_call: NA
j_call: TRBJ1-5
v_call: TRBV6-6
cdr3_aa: CASSPSGPGNQPQHF

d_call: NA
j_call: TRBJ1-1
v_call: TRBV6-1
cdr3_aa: CASVTTGGLNTEAFF

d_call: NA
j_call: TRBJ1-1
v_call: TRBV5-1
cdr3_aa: CASSPTLSTEAFF

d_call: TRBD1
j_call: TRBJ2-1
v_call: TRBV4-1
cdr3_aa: CASSPGTGVDNEQFF

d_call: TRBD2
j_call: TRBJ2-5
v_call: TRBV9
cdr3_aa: CASSLIGTSGGETQYF

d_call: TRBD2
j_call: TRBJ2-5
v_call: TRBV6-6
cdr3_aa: CASSFQGLAEETQYF

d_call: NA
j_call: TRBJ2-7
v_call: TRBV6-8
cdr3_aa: CASSYKTNYSYEQYF

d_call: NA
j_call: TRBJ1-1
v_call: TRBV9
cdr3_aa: CASSLATAGTEAFF

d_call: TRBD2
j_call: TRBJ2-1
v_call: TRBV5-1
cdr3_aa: CASSSDAGGYNEQFF

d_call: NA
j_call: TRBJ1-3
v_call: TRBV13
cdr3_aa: CASTPSGVFSGNTIYF

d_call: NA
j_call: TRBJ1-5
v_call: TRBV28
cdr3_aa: CASSPTAGGQPQHF

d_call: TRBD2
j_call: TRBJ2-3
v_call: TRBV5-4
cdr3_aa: CASSLVGLAGEYF

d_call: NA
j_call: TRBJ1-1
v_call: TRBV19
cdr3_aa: CASSIRAGRGDTEAFF

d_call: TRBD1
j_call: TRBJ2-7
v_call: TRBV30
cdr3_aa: CAWGSGQEAYEQYF

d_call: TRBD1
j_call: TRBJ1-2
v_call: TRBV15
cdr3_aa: CATSRDLSGTGSSVNYGYTF

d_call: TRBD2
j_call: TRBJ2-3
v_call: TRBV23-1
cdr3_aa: CASSTGLAGGPFVDTQYF

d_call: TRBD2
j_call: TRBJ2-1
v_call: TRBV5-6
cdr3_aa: CASSRRTGTSGGNEQFF

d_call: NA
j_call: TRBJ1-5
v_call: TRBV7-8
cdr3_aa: CASSLLGRQGNQPQHF

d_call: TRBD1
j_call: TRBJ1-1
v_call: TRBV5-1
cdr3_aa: CASSFRPRTGTESAEAFF

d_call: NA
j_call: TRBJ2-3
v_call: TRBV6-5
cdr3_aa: CASSSPPSGTDTQYF

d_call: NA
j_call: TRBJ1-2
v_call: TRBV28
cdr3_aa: CASSLPRVKYGYTF

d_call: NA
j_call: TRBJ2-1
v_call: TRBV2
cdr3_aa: CASSEGRTYNEQFF

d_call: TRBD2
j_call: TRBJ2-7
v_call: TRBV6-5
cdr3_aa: CASSFRRLAGIYEQYF

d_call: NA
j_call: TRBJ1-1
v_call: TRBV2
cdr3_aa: CASSVLDSRAFF

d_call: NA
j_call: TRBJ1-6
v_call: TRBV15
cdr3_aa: CATSPGPGGNSPLHF

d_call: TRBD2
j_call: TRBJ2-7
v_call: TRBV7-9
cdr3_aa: CASSSRTSGTVYEQYF

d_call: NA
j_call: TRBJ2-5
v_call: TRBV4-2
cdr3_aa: CASSQDGKQGQETQYF

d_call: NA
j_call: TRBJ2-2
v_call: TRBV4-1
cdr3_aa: CASSQGATNTGELFF

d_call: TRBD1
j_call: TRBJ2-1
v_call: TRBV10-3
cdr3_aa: CAIRSGTANNEQFF

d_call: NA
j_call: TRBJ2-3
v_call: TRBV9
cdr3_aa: CASSHYTDTQYF

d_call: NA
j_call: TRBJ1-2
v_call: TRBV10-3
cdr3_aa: CAISALDTSYGYTF

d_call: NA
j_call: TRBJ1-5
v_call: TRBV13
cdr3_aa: CASSQGQVNQPQHF

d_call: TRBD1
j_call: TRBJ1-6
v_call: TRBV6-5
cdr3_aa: CASTGTGGSPLHF

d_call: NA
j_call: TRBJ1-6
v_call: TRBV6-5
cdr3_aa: CASSYIPGNSPLHF

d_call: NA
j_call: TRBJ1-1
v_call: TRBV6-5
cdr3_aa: CASRPLGRSEAFF

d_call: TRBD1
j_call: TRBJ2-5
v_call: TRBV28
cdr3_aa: CASSNPGGWKTQYF

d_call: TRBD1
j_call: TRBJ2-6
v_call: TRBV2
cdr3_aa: CASSGTGGGGANVLTF